This TCR beta chain was found in a study of identical twins. Healthy Caucasians supplied all donations. TCRdb used MiXCR to reprocess the 5' RACE reads, holding one entry per CDR3 protein. The sample yields more than 1.5 million distinct CDR3 sequences, around 33% seen once. This sequence was found in a newborn girl in good health. The sequenced material came from cord blood.

CDR3: CASSYPGLLYNEQYF. The CDR3 DNA sequence: TGTGCCAGCAGCTATCCGGGACTCTTATACAATGAGCAGTACTTC. The rearrangement links TRBV5-4 to TRBJ2-1, with D tentatively TRBD2 (6 bases). The tail of the sequence fits TRBJ2-7 better, so the J call may be wrong. Germline V gene sequence: CDR1 SGHNT, CDR2 YYREEE (reference sequence). CDR3 length equals 15 residues.